In its sample, the clone carrying this T cell receptor beta chain was seen a few times. Repertoires were generated with immunoSEQ multiplex PCR, while TCRdb's copy carries only in-frame clones and drops some. The sample lists 200,000 to 250,000 clones, 83% seen once, with roughly 1.3% in the top ten. This sample is part of a study of blood T cell repertoires in COVID-19. V was pared by 1 base and J by 7 bases, with 9 bases of the junction left unmatched. The CDR3 has 15 amino acids. In germline, CDR1 is LGHDT, CDR2 YNNKEL (reference sequence). The TCR originated in a woman aged 25 to 39 with COVID-19, enrolled during active disease. The chain employs TRBV3-1 (or the pseudogene TRBV3-2) and TRBJ1-2, with TRBD1 identical over 7 bases. The sample consisted of peripheral blood. CDR3 sequence reads: CASSQGGQTLGGYTF. The CDR3 DNA reads TGTGCCAGCAGCCAAGGGGGACAGACCCTGGGTGGCTACACCTTC.